The 25 T cell receptor beta chains listed next were all sequenced from one sample in a study of a mutant IDH1 vaccine in newly diagnosed glioma. Profiled with immunoSEQ multiplex PCR; TCRdb holds only in-frame clones, not every one. This repertoire shows 20,000 to 25,000 clones, roughly 84% found once; its top ten account for less than 5.5%. Described time point: baseline, week 1 (first vaccination visit). As to treatment: pre-vaccination baseline after standard-of-care therapy. The sequences come from PBMCs, collected from a glioma patient treated with radiotherapy, temozolomide or both. The receptors shown here come from a man aged 35 to 55 with glioma.

V is TRBV11-2 and J is TRBJ1-5, with D unclear. The CDR3 consists of 12 residues. Per germline, CDR1 SGHAT and CDR2 FQNNGV. V was clipped by 2 bases and J by 4 bases, with 3 bases between them. The CDR3 DNA is TGTGCCAGCAGCTTAACGAATCAGCCCCAGCATTTT. Translation gives CASSLTNQPQHF. Filled out from reference TRBV11-2 and TRBJ1-5, the complete variable domain reads EAGVAQSPRYKIIEKRQSVAFWCNPISGHATLYWYQQILGQGPKLLIQFQNNGVVDDSQLPKDRFSAERLKGVDSTLKIQPAKLEDSAVYLCASSLTNQPQHFGDGTRLSIL.

A single count supports this clone. This chain connects TRBV2 to TRBJ2-1, with D maybe TRBD2 (5 bases). V lost 3 bases to trimming and J lost 10 bases, with 13 bases between them. CDR1 SNHLY and CDR2 FYNNEI come from the germline V gene. CDR3 length: 13 residues. The DNA for the CDR3 is TGTGCCAGCAGTGAGTGGTCTAGAGGGGAGCAGTTCTTC. The encoded protein is CASSEWSRGEQFF.

V and J are TRBV6-1 and TRBJ1-2, with TRBD1 matching over 11 bases. With V trimmed by 4 bases and J by 8 bases, 6 bases remained unmatched. CDR1 and CDR2 (germline): MNHNS, SASEGT. The CDR3 totals 14 residues. The CDR3 sequence is CASSAADRGRGYTF. The CDR3 bases are TGTGCCAGCAGTGCGGCGGACAGGGGGCGAGGCTACACCTTC.

The V and J genes are TRBV28 and TRBJ1-3; no firm D call. The CDR3 contains 15 residues. The germline CDR1 and CDR2 sequences are MDHEN and SYDVKM. V shed 1 base and J shed 2 bases, with 9 bases lying between them. CDR3 coding DNA: TGTGCCAGCAGTTTATCTCCGGTCCCTGGAAACACCATATATTTT. Residues: CASSLSPVPGNTIYF.

V usage is TRBV6-1 and J usage is TRBJ1-1; 7 positions match TRBD1. Germline assignment: CDR1 MNHNS and CDR2 SASEGT. V was pared by 6 bases and J by 0 bases, with 1 base of the junction left unmatched. This CDR3 has 13 amino acids. CDR3 sequence (DNA): TGTGCCAGCAGGACAGGGATGAACACTGAAGCTTTCTTT. Its protein is CASRTGMNTEAFF.

This chain uses TRBV10-3 with TRBJ1-5; the D is unclear. CDR3 length equals 14 residues. The V end lost 0 bases, the J end lost 1 base, and 4 bases lay between the germline ends. Germline V gives CDR1 ENHRY, CDR2 SYGVKD. The CDR3 DNA is TGTGCCATCAGTGAGTCAACAAGCAATCAGCCCCAGCATTTT. This translates into CAISESTSNQPQHF.

This rearrangement joins TRBV6-1 to TRBJ2-7; a weak D match, TRBD2 (6 bases). The CDR3 covers 15 residues. The germline CDR1 and CDR2 sequences are MNHNS and SASEGT. Trimming took off 2 bases at V and 0 bases at J, with 11 bases between the two ends. The CDR3 region has the DNA TGTGCCAGCAGTGAAAGTAGCGGAAGCTCCTACGAGCAGTACGTC. Protein: CASSESSGSSYEQYV.

The chain has TRBV2 and TRBJ2-7; 8 bases match TRBD2. Germline-derived CDR1 and CDR2 are SNHLY and FYNNEI. CDR3 length: 13 residues. The ends lost 9 bases at V and 5 bases at J; junction bases unmatched: 9. CDR3 loop: CASRTGGPHEQYF. The CDR3 coding sequence is TGTGCCAGTCGGACGGGAGGGCCCCACGAGCAGTACTTC.

The chain has TRBV4-1 and TRBJ2-4; 7 nucleotides match TRBD2. This CDR3 spans 15 amino acids. The V segment lost 0 bases and the J segment 6 bases; nucleotides outside the gene matches: 5. Germline loops: CDR1 MGHRA, CDR2 YSYEKL. This CDR3 is CASSQDPSGGNIQYF. CDR3 coding DNA: TGCGCCAGCAGCCAAGATCCTAGCGGAGGAAACATTCAGTACTTC.

The chain joins TRBV5-1 to TRBJ2-3; D unclear. The CDR3 is 15 residues long. In germline, CDR1 is SGHRS, CDR2 YFSETQ. V lost 0 bases and J lost 0, with 8 bases in between. Here the CDR3 reads CASSLDPSSTDTQYF. The CDR3 DNA sequence: TGCGCCAGCAGCTTGGACCCCTCAAGCACAGATACGCAGTATTTT.

This chain links TRBV5-6 with TRBJ2-7; D assignment may be TRBD1 or TRBD2 (5 bases each). From germline, CDR1 is SGHDT and CDR2 YYEEEE. V dropped 3 bases and J dropped 3 bases, with 13 bases sitting between them. The CDR3 consists of 14 residues. CDR3 residues: CASSSGDGHYEQYV. In nucleotides, the CDR3 is TGTGCCAGCAGCTCCGGGGACGGGCACTACGAGCAGTACGTC.

The rearrangement joins TRBV2 to TRBJ2-5; tentatively, D is TRBD2 (5 bases). From germline, CDR1 is SNHLY and CDR2 FYNNEI. CDR3 size: 13 residues. The germline V and J ends were trimmed by 1 base and 7 bases, with 10 bases remaining between them. The CDR3 spells CASSEGVGRTQYF. The CDR3, as DNA: TGTGCCAGCAGTGAAGGAGTGGGGAGGACCCAGTACTTC. Supplemented by reference TRBV2 and TRBJ2-5, the full variable domain reads EPEVTQTPSHQVTQMGQEVILRCVPISNHLYFYWYRQILGQKVEFLVSFYNNEISEKSEIFDDQFSVERPDGSNFTLKIRSTKLEDSAMYFCASSEGVGRTQYFGPGTRLLVL.

The chain combines TRBV28 with TRBJ1-5, with 8 bases aligning to TRBD1. Germline CDR1 and CDR2: MDHEN and SYDVKM. Germline trimming cut 4 bases from V and 0 bases from J; bases unmatched to any gene: 8. The CDR3 runs to 17 residues. This CDR3 is CASSSGQGRSSNQPQHF. DNA for the CDR3: TGTGCCAGCAGTTCCGGACAGGGTAGGAGTAGCAATCAGCCCCAGCATTTT.

This chain connects TRBV6-5 to TRBJ1-5; D might be TRBD1 (5 bases). Germline V gene sequence: CDR1 MNHEY, CDR2 SVGAGI. Trimming cost V 4 bases and J 9 bases, with 19 bases left between them. The CDR3 is made up of 15 amino acids. DNA of the CDR3: TGTGCCAGCAGTTCCCAGGGCTGGTCCCCATCGCCCCAGCATTTT. It yields the protein CASSSQGWSPSPQHF.

This rearrangement joins TRBV5-4 to TRBJ1-4, with TRBD1 as a possible D gene (5 bases). Germline loops: CDR1 SGHNT, CDR2 YYREEE (reference sequence). The V end lost 5 bases, the J end lost 4 bases, and 12 bases lay between the germline ends. This CDR3 comprises 14 residues. The CDR3 DNA reads as TGTGCCAGCAGTTCCGGGGGACTTAATGAAAAACTGTTTTTT. This translates into CASSSGGLNEKLFF.

The chain has TRBV7-9 and TRBJ2-2, with TRBD2 as a possible D gene (7 bases). Trimming stripped 3 bases from V and 6 bases from J, with 17 bases between. The CDR3 runs 16 residues. From germline, CDR1 is SEHNR and CDR2 FQNEAQ (reference sequence). The CDR3 DNA follows: TGTGCCAGCAGCTTCCAAGGACTAGGGGGTCCCGGGGAGCTGTTTTTT. Encoded protein: CASSFQGLGGPGELFF. The whole variable domain, remainder taken from reference TRBV7-9 and TRBJ2-2, is DTGVSQNPRHKITKRGQNVTFRCDPISEHNRLYWYRQTLGQGPEFLTYFQNEAQLEKSRLLSDRFSAERPKGSFSTLEIQRTEQGDSAMYLCASSFQGLGGPGELFFGEGSRLTVL.

The V gene is TRBV5-6, the J gene TRBJ1-1; 12 nucleotides match TRBD1. J gave up 3 bases and V 2 bases, and 5 bases lay outside the gene matches. CDR1 SGHDT and CDR2 YYEEEE come from the germline V gene. CDR3 length equals 16 residues. CDR3 residues: CASSFGTGGLHTEAFF. Here the CDR3 DNA reads TGTGCCAGCAGCTTCGGGACAGGGGGCTTACACACTGAAGCTTTCTTT. Full variable domain (outside the CDR3, taken from reference TRBV5-6 and TRBJ1-1): DAGVTQSPTHLIKTRGQQVTLRCSPKSGHDTVSWYQQALGQGPQFIFQYYEEEERQRGNFPDRFSGHQFPNYSSELNVNALLLGDSALYLCASSFGTGGLHTEAFFGQGTRLTVV.

This clone was found a few times. The chain has TRBV6-5 and TRBJ1-1, with D uncertain. CDR1 is MNHEY, CDR2 SVGAGI, per germline. Trimming removed 6 bases at V and 0 bases at J, with 5 bases between. CDR3 length: 12 residues. As DNA, the CDR3 is TGTGCCAGCAGGGACCTGAACACTGAAGCTTTCTTT. It codes for CASRDLNTEAFF.

This chain joins TRBV7-9 and TRBJ1-5; D gene uncertain. Trimming took 5 bases from V and 7 from J, leaving 9 bases between them. CDR3 length: 12 residues. Germline-derived CDR1 and CDR2 are SEHNR and FQNEAQ (reference sequence). The CDR3: CASSPESQPQHF. CDR3 nucleotide sequence: TGTGCCAGCAGCCCAGAAAGCCAGCCCCAGCATTTT. The full variable domain, rest sourced from reference TRBV7-9 and TRBJ1-5, is DTGVSQNPRHKITKRGQNVTFRCDPISEHNRLYWYRQTLGQGPEFLTYFQNEAQLEKSRLLSDRFSAERPKGSFSTLEIQRTEQGDSAMYLCASSPESQPQHFGDGTRLSIL.

The rearrangement joins TRBV6-1 to TRBJ1-5; D not resolved. V shed 1 base and J shed 11 bases, with 15 bases lying between them. The V gene's germline CDR1 is MNHNS and CDR2 SASEGT. The CDR3 loop spans 14 amino acids. The CDR3 DNA reads TGTGCCAGCAGTGAAGGACCGCCTATAATGACCCAGCATTTT. Protein product: CASSEGPPIMTQHF.

The chain has TRBV19 and TRBJ1-1; a weak D match, TRBD1 (5 bases). Trimming removed 9 bases from V and 5 bases from J, with 16 bases in between. The V gene's germline CDR1 is LNHDA and CDR2 SQIVND (reference sequence). This CDR3 contains 13 residues. Here the CDR3 DNA reads TGTGCCAGCAGGACCTCTTCAGGGACTGAAGCTTTCTTT. Translating gives CASRTSSGTEAFF.

The chain employs TRBV19 and TRBJ1-6, with 7 bases matching TRBD1. Per the germline V gene, CDR1 is LNHDA and CDR2 is SQIVND (reference sequence). The length of the CDR3 is 14 residues. Trimming cost V 7 bases and J 7 bases; bases outside gene matches: 7. DNA of the CDR3: TGTGCCAGTACAACCGGGACAGCGAATTCACCCCTCCACTTT. Protein sequence: CASTTGTANSPLHF.

This clone was seen a few times. The chain carries TRBV6-6 and TRBJ1-5, with TRBD1 as a possible D gene (5 bases). The V end lost 7 bases, the J end lost 5 bases, and 18 bases lay between the germline ends. The CDR3 has 15 amino acids. Germline V gene sequence: CDR1 MNHNY, CDR2 SVGAGI (reference sequence). CDR3 sequence (DNA): TGTGCCAGCACTCCCAGGAGGGGCGGGGATCAGCCCCAGCATTTT. The encoded protein is CASTPRRGGDQPQHF.

This sequence joins TRBV5-6 and TRBJ2-3; tentatively, D is TRBD1 or TRBD2 (6 bases each). CDR3 size: 15 residues. From germline, CDR1 is SGHDT and CDR2 YYEEEE. Trimming took off 4 bases at V and 2 bases at J, with 14 bases between the two ends. The CDR3 protein is CASSLGSGATDTQYF. DNA of the CDR3: TGTGCCAGCAGCCTGGGATCGGGGGCCACAGATACGCAGTATTTT.

In this sample, this clone turned up a few times. This chain links TRBV29-1 with TRBJ2-2; the match to TRBD1 covers 11 bases. The CDR3 runs 14 residues. V lost 7 bases and J lost 5; bases outside the gene matches: 6. Germline values: CDR1 SQVTM, CDR2 ANQGSEA. This chain's CDR3 is CSAGTGGRTGELFF. The CDR3 DNA reads as TGCAGCGCCGGGACAGGGGGGCGAACCGGGGAGCTGTTTTTT.